The following is a T cell receptor (beta chain) sequence with its context. Its antigen is currently unknown. This entry comes from a study of shared clonotypes between healthy human individuals. General study results and limits: Generally, naive subsets came out with larger estimated richness than memory subsets. The four-donor shared clonotypes exceeded non-shared clonotypes in generation probability, with non-shared ones scoring lower.

Trimming took off 6 bases at V and 1 base at J, with 9 bases between the two ends. CDR3 length: 13 amino acids. Germline CDR1 reads MNHNY; CDR2 reads SVGAGI (reference sequence). Replicate sorted-subset PCRs were loaded with approximately 190 ng DNA, 31,000 or so T cell genomes. Only in-frame clones appear in the TCRdb table, and some are missing; sequencing was by immunoSEQ multiplex PCR. Of about 680,000 clones in the sample, 55% to 75% are singletons; the top ten hold 1.8%. The sequenced sample consisted of memory CD4+ T cells sorted from blood. The subset here: CD45RA-negative fraction. The rearrangement joins TRBV6-6 to TRBJ1-1; no definite D call. This TCR derives from a woman aged 25 to 39 in good health. The CDR3, as DNA: TGTGCCAGCAGACCGACTCGGAACACTGAAGCTTTCTTT. Encoded protein: CASRPTRNTEAFF.